This TCR beta chain emerged from a study of regulatory T cells in long-lasting Graves disease listed by TCRdb under 2021. With regard to the full study: In the newly diagnosed Graves' disease group, patients had been taking antithyroid drugs for less than 3 months. Persistent Graves' disease patients were compared with newly diagnosed Graves' disease patients by peripheral blood TCR sequencing and RNA sequencing. The study was registered as a clinical trial and conducted in China. A total of 35 or so samples underwent TCR sequencing: some 13 from persistent and some 20 from newly diagnosed Graves' disease patients.

This clonotype was detected a few times. The antigen this receptor binds is unknown. The record has no base qualities; no much larger clone is one base away. Overall results and qualifications from the work: Lower TCR Shannon entropy and fewer highly expanded clones were observed in persistent Graves' disease patients than in newly diagnosed patients, which suggested clonal expansion. Preferential use of TRBV28, TRBJ1-2 and TRBJ2-5 was observed in persistent disease, whereas TRBV20-1 and TRBJ2-1 were favored in newly diagnosed disease. Only peripheral blood was studied, because thyroid tissue, the primary lesion, was inaccessible. Sequencing and analysis were restricted to the TCR beta chain. The authors acknowledged the small sample size as a limitation that may reduce accuracy. Patients with persistent disease shared more public clonotypes (around 2,700) than newly diagnosed patients did (about 970).

There are 13 amino acids in the CDR3, from cysteine to phenylalanine inclusive. Only the CDR3 DNA is retained, 39 bases long and in frame from the first base. CDR1 and CDR2, looked up from the germline V gene (reference sequence), are GTSNPN and SVGIG. The V end loses 0 bases and the J end loses 5 bases, and a stretch of 11 bases separates them. The sample's time point label, in plain terms: newly diagnosed GD, antithyroid drugs for less than 3 months. For both TCR sequencing and RNA sequencing, RNA was extracted from PBMCs in TRIzol. The diagnosis of Graves' disease was made according to American Thyroid Association guidelines. Recruitment of patients was carried out at an endocrinology department in Xi'an, China. Each patient gave approximately 9 milliliters of peripheral blood, collected in an EDTA anticoagulant tube. Ficoll Paque Plus density gradient separation was used to isolate PBMCs, and no additional T cell sorting was done. An Agilent 2100 Bioanalyzer and agarose gel were used to check RNA quality, while a NanoDrop 2000 measured RNA concentration.

Libraries were made using multiplex PCR. The instrument was an Illumina HiSeq 4000. CDR3 regions were amplified by Arm-PCR with iRepertoire HTBI primers to construct TCR beta libraries. PCR products were gel purified before sequencing. Concerning the study's data processing: A total of 62 TRBV and some 13 TRBJ segments were identified across samples and were used for gene usage analysis of CDR3 amino acid clonotypes. Filtered high-quality paired reads were merged into contigs using COPE and FqMerger. BLAST was used to align contigs to the IMGT TRBV, TRBD and TRBJ reference genes, and CDR3 was defined following IMGT. Highly expanded clones were defined as clonotypes with a frequency above 0.1%. Repertoire diversity was measured by Shannon entropy, and V-J evenness by the Gini coefficient. Clonotypes shared by more than one individual were considered public. TCRdb applied fastp at Q25 and MiXCR to the public reads, then kept only in-frame beta chains. Every CDR3 protein is listed once, alongside the most common genes and DNA of its rows. The V and J calls reflect TCRdb's pipeline rather than the authors' work. This sample lists 500,000 or so distinct CDR3 sequences; 11% to 15% were detected once. The biggest ten clones account for roughly a sixth of the sample.

These records were also assigned to another study, of T cells in Graves' hyperthyroidism and ophthalmopathy. As the second publication notes: A patient counted as having stable Graves' hyperthyroidism if no progression to ophthalmopathy occurred over 18 months of follow-up. Hyperthyroidism patients were newly diagnosed, with disease duration under 2 months, and aged 18 to 65 years. Any patient with an uncontrolled infection, another autoimmune disease, pregnancy or lactation was excluded. Diagnoses were based on clinical symptoms, serum thyroxine and TRAb, thyroid ultrasound and orbital computed tomography. For the first round of RT-PCR on the TCR CDR3, the HTBI primer set was used together with the Qiagen OneStep RT-PCR kit. Most expanded thyroid clonotypes (frequency above 0.001) were also detected in blood, suggesting blood repertoires may reflect thyroid immune responses. A model built on a 13 V-J signature distinguished ophthalmopathy from stable hyperthyroidism, reaching around 90% sensitivity and 81% to 83% specificity in cross-validation and 80%/75% in testing. In validation, the model predicted progression to ophthalmopathy a median of approximately 6.6 months before onset, with approximately 68% sensitivity and about 75% specificity. TCR V-J signatures able to tell the groups apart were searched for in a discovery cohort of 90 to 100 patients, of whom 40 to 45 had Graves' ophthalmopathy and roughly 57 had stable Graves' hyperthyroidism. Prospective prediction of ophthalmopathy was tested in an independent validation cohort consisting of 18 to 20 hyperthyroidism patients and some 16 patients who later progressed to ophthalmopathy. For training and testing, the 100 or so patients in the discovery cohort were randomly divided in a 7:3 ratio. The study also compared thyroid tissue and blood T-cell repertoires from several Graves' hyperthyroidism patients. Following sampling, methimazole starting at 30 mg daily was given to hyperthyroidism patients, and high-dose intravenous methylprednisolone was given to ophthalmopathy patients. The libraries were constructed in a second round of multiplex PCR and then size-selected and purified. Libraries were sequenced paired-end with 100 bp reads on an Illumina HiSeq2000. SOAPnuke was used to process the raw data, removing reads that contained adapters or uncalled bases, had a mean Phred below 15, or lacked an exact match to the constant primer or identifier. COPE v1.2.5 was used to merge high-quality paired reads, and clonotypes were defined as unique nucleotide sequences. MiTCR v1.1 was used to align clonotypes to the IMGT TRBV, TRBD and TRBJ reference segments. The analysis included only V-J combinations with a frequency above 0.0001, which together covered roughly 99% of the repertoires. The TCS score was defined as the ratio of F50 (clonal expansion) to E x V (chaos), calculated using BLOSUM62-based TCRdist between CDR3 peptides within each V-J. Welch's t-statistics and random forest reduced roughly 540 V-J features to 10 to 15, which were used in a naive Bayes classifier (R e1071). No statistical method was used to set the sample size in advance, and investigators knew the group allocation. The paper reports TCR Vbeta CDR3 sequencing of roughly 140 peripheral blood samples: over 40 ophthalmopathy, under 85 hyperthyroidism and around 17 progressor patients.

Sequences were derived from peripheral blood mononuclear cells (PBMCs), sampled at new diagnosis, from a patient treated with antithyroid drugs. The sequence came from a woman aged 50 to 60 with Graves disease. Donor details come from another sample of the same person, matched by shared clones. The V and J genes are TRBV30 and TRBJ2-7, with the D gene not clear enough to name. The DNA sequence is TGTGCCTGGAGTGTACGTCATCTGCACGAGCAGTACTTC. It specifies CAWSVRHLHEQYF.